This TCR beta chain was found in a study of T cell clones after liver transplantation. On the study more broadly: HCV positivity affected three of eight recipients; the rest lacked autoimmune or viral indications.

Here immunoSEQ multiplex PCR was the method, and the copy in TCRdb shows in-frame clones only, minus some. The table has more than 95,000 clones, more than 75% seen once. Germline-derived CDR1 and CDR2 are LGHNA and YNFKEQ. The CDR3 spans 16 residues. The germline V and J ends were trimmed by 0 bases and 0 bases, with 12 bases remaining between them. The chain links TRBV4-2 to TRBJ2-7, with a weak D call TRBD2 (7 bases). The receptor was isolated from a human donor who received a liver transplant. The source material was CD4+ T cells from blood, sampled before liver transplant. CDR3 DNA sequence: TGTGCCAGCAGCCAAGATATGGCGGGGGCCTCCTACGAGCAGTACTTC. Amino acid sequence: CASSQDMAGASYEQYF.